This T cell receptor beta chain was sequenced in a study of blood T cell repertoires in COVID-19. On the study more broadly: Acute-phase and convalescent COVID-19 samples originated in the United States, Italy and Spain. T cells, B-cell-depleted T cells, or PBMCs provided the cDNA or gDNA that served as material.

The trim removed 2 bases at V and 4 bases at J, leaving 2 bases unmatched. CDR1 is MNHNY and CDR2 is SVGAGI in the germline V gene (reference sequence). This CDR3 region has 14 residues. Original processing methods: Amplification of reference gene primers was used by the study to estimate nucleated cell counts. Assay: immunoSEQ multiplex PCR; the TCRdb copy retains only in-frame clones and omits some. The DNA was the basis for D and trimming; V, J and clone size are from that table. Here the sample spans about 160,000 clones, under 80% being singletons. This TCR was recovered from a man between 70 and 80 years old with acute or convalescent COVID-19. The genes are TRBV6-6 and TRBJ2-1; TRBD1 agrees at 7 bases. Material for sequencing was peripheral blood. The CDR3 here is CASSYHRGYNEQFF. Here the CDR3 DNA reads TGTGCCAGCAGTTACCACAGGGGATACAATGAGCAGTTCTTC.